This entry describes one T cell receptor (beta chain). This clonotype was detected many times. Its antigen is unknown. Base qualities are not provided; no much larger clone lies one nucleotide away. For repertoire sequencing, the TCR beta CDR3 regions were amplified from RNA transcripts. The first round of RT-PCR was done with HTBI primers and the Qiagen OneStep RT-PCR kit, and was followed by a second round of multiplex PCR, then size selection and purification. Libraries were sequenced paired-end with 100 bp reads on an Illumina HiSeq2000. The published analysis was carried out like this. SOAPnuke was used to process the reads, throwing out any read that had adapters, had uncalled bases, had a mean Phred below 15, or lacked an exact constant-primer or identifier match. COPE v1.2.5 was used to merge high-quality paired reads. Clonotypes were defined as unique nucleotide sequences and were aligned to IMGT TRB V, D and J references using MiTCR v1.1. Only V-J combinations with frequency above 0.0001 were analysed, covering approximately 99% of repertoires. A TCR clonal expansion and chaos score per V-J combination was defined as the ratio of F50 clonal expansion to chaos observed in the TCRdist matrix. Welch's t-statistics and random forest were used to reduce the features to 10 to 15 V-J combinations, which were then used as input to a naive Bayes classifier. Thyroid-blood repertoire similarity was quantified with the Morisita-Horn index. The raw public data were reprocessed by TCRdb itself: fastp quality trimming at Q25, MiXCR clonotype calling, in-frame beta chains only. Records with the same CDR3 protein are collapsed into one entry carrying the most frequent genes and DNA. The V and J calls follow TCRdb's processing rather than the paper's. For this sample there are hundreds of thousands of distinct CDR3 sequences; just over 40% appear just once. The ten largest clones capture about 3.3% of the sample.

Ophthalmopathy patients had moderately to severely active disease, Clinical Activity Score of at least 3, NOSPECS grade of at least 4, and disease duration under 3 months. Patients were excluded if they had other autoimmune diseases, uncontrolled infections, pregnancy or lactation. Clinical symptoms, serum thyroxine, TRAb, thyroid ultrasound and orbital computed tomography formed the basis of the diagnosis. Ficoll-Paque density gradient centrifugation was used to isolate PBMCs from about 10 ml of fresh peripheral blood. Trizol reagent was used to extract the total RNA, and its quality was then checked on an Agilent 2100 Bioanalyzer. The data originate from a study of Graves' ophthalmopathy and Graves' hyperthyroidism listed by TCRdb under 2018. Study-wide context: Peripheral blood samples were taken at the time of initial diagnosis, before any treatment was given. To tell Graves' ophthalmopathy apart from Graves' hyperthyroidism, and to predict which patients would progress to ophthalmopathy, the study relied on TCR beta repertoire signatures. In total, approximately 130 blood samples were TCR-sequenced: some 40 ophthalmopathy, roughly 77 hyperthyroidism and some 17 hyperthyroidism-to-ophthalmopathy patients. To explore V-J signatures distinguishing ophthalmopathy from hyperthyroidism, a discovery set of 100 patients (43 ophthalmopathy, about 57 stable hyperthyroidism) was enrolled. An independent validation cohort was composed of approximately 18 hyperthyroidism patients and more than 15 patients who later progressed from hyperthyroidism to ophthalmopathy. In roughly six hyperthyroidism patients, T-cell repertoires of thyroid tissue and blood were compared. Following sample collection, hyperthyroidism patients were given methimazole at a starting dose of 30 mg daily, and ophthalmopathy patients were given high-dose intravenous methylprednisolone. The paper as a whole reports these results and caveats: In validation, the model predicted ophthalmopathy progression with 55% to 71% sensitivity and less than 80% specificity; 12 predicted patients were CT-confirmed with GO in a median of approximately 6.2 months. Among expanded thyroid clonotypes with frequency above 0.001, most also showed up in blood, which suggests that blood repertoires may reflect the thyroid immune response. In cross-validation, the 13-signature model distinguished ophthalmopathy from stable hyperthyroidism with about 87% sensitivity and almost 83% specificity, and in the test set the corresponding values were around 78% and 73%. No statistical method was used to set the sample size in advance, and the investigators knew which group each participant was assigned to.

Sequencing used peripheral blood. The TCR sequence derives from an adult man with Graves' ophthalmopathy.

In nucleotide form, the sequence is TGCGCCAGCAGCTTGGTGGGCAGCTTGGGCGGAGGTGAAGCTTTCTTT. Protein translation: CASSLVGSLGGGEAFF. The V and J segments used are TRBV5-1 and TRBJ1-1; there is no confident call for the D gene. V is cut by 0 bases and J by 7 bases, and the space between the germline ends is 19 bases. The CDR3 covers 16 residues, taking in both the cysteine and the phenylalanine. Of all the DNA, just the CDR3 is kept, 48 bases in frame from base 1. CDR1 is given as SGHRS and CDR2 as YFSETQ, both from the germline V gene.